Listed below are T cell receptor beta chains from one sample, sequenced in a study of blood T cells in healthy people across ages. TCRdb called the 5' RACE reads again in MiXCR, with one record for every CDR3 protein. The sample lists about 1 million distinct CDR3 sequences; more than 40% were seen once. Material: blood. Receptors were obtained from a woman aged 60-75 years in good health. The CDR3 runs from the conserved cysteine through the conserved F or W.

J gene: TRBJ2-1; V gene: TRBV25-1; CDR3 protein: CASRPTSGRGYNEQFF
J gene: TRBJ2-1; V gene: TRBV25-1; CDR3 protein: CASSGGENGLTSLSYNEQFF
J gene: TRBJ1-5; V gene: TRBV9; CDR3 protein: CASSTSGEQPQHF
J gene: TRBJ1-2; V gene: TRBV10-3; CDR3 protein: CAIGVDRVEGYTF
J gene: TRBJ2-5; V gene: TRBV7-9; CDR3 protein: CASSFLTGLAGGETQYF
J gene: TRBJ2-7; V gene: TRBV5-5; CDR3 protein: CASTEGFYEQYF
J gene: TRBJ2-3; V gene: TRBV7-2; CDR3 protein: CASSQDSLPTDTQYF
J gene: TRBJ2-7; V gene: TRBV5-1; CDR3 protein: CASSLVGGGEQYF
J gene: TRBJ1-2; V gene: TRBV9; CDR3 protein: CAGSVGVSDGYTF
J gene: .; V gene: TRBV6-1; CDR3 protein: CASSDGDGRTYNEQYF
J gene: TRBJ1-6; V gene: TRBV12-3/TRBV12-4; CDR3 protein: CASSLVTGGSYNSPLHF
J gene: TRBJ1-2; V gene: TRBV7-9; CDR3 protein: CASSRGTDYGYTF
J gene: TRBJ1-4; V gene: TRBV10-3; CDR3 protein: CAISFGPTNEKLFF
J gene: TRBJ1-2; V gene: TRBV6-1; CDR3 protein: CASSEELGQNYGYTF
J gene: TRBJ1-2; V gene: TRBV2; CDR3 protein: CASRKKVSGTGGVGYTF
J gene: TRBJ2-7; V gene: TRBV7-9; CDR3 protein: CASSLAQRGGVSYEQYF
J gene: TRBJ1-2; V gene: TRBV24-1; CDR3 protein: CATSDPGRHHGYTF
J gene: .; V gene: TRBV14; CDR3 protein: CASSQDGLPASEQYF
J gene: TRBJ2-4; V gene: TRBV12-3/TRBV12-4; CDR3 protein: CASRRQGADNIQYF